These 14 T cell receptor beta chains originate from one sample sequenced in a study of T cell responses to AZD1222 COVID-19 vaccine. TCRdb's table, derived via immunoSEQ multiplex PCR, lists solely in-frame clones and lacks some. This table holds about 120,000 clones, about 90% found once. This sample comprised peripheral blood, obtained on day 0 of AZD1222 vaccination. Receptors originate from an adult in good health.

DNA for the CDR3: TGTGCCAGCAGCCTATCCCGGAGCTCCTACAATGAGCAGTTCTTC. This codes for CASSLSRSSYNEQFF. This sequence joins TRBV2 and TRBJ2-1, with D unresolved. The CDR3 length is 15 residues. Trimming took off 6 bases at V and 0 bases at J, with 12 bases between the two ends. Germline V gene data show CDR1 as SNHLY and CDR2 as FYNNEI.

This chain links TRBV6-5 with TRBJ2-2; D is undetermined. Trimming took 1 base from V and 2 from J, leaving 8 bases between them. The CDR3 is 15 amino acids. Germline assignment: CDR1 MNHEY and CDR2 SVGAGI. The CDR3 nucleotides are TGTGCCAGCAGTTACTTGGGCAGAAACACCGGGGAGCTGTTTTTT. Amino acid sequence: CASSYLGRNTGELFF.

CDR3 sequence (DNA): TGTGCCAGTAGCCGACAGGGCGTACGGTACGGTGAAGCTTTCTTT. Encoded protein: CASSRQGVRYGEAFF. J is TRBJ1-1 and V is TRBV19; 7 bases agree with TRBD1. Losses at the gene ends were 6 bases for V and 7 bases for J; bases not matched to a gene: 14. The CDR3 contains 15 residues. Germline CDR1 reads LNHDA; CDR2 reads SQIVND (reference sequence).

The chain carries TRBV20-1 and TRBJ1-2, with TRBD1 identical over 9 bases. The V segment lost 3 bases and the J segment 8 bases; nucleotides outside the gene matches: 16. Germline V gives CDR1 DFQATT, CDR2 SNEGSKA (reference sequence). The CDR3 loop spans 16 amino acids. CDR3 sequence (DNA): TGCAGTGCTAGTTCCGGACAGGGGTCTTTTTCTGGGGGCTACACCTTC. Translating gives CSASSGQGSFSGGYTF.

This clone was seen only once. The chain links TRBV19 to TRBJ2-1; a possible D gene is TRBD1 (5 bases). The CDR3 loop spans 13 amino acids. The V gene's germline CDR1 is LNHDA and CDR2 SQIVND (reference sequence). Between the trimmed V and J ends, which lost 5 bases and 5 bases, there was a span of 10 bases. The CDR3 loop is CASSYRTDNEQFF. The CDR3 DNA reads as TGTGCCAGTAGTTACAGGACGGACAATGAGCAGTTCTTC.

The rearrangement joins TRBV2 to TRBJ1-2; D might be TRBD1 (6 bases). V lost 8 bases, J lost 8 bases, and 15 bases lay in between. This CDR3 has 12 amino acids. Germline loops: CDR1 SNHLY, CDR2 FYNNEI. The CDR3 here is CASLTGRRGYTF. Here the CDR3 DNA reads TGTGCCAGCTTGACAGGTCGCCGGGGCTACACCTTC.

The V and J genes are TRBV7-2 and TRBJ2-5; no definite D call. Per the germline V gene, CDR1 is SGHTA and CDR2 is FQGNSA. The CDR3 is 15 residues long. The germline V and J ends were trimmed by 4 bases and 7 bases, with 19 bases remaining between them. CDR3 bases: TGTGCCAGCAGCTCCTTCTTTGCCGCGTCGGGGACCCAGTACTTC. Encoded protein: CASSSFFAASGTQYF.

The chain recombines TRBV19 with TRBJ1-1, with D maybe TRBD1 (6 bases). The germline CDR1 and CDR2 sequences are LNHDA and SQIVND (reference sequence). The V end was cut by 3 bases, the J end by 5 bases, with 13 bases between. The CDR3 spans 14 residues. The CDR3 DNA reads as TGTGCCAGTAGTATTCGGGGGGCGCGAACTGAAGCTTTCTTT. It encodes CASSIRGARTEAFF.

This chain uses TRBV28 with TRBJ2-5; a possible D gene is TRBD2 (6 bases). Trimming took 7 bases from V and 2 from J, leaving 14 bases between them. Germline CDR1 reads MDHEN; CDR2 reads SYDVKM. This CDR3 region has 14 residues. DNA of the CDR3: TGTGCCAGCACCATGGGACTGAGACAAGAGACCCAGTACTTC. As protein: CASTMGLRQETQYF.

The CDR3 here is CASSSRVAGELFF. In DNA form, the CDR3 reads TGTGCCAGCAGCTCCAGGGTTGCCGGGGAGCTGTTTTTT. The chain recombines TRBV5-6 with TRBJ2-2; D perhaps matches TRBD1 (5 bases). The V end was cut by 3 bases, the J end by 6 bases, with 9 bases between. In germline, CDR1 is SGHDT, CDR2 YYEEEE. This CDR3 comprises 13 residues.

The CDR3 loop is CASSEGKAYANYRGSAHEQFF. Here the CDR3 DNA reads TGTGCCAGCAGTGAAGGAAAGGCTTACGCGAATTACAGGGGGTCGGCCCATGAGCAGTTCTTC. The V and J genes are TRBV6-1 and TRBJ2-1; the match to TRBD1 covers 8 bases. The CDR3 covers 21 residues. The V and J ends lost 1 base and 8 bases, in that order; junction bases with no gene match: 25. CDR1 and CDR2 (germline): MNHNS, SASEGT.

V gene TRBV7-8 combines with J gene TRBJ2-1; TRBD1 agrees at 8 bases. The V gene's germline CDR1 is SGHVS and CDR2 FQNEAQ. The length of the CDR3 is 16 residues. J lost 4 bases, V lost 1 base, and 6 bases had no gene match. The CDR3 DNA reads TGTGCCAGCAGCTTAGTGCAGGGGGCAGGGTACAATGAGCAGTTCTTC. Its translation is CASSLVQGAGYNEQFF. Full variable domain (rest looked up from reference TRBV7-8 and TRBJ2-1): GAGVSQSPRYKVAKRGQDVALRCDPISGHVSLFWYQQALGQGPEFLTYFQNEAQLDKSGLPSDRFFAERPEGSVSTLKIQRTQQEDSAVYLCASSLVQGAGYNEQFFGPGTRLTVL.

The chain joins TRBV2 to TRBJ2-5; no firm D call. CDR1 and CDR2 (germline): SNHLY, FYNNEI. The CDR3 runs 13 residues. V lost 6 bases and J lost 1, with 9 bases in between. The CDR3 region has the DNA TGTGCCAGCAGGACGGTGATCCAAGAGACCCAGTACTTC. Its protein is CASRTVIQETQYF. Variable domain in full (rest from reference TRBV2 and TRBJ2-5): EPEVTQTPSHQVTQMGQEVILRCVPISNHLYFYWYRQILGQKVEFLVSFYNNEISEKSEIFDDQFSVERPDGSNFTLKIRSTKLEDSAMYFCASRTVIQETQYFGPGTRLLVL.

The CDR3 sequence: CASSLYLDRGLGNTIYF. In DNA form, the CDR3 reads TGCGCCAGCAGCCTTTATTTGGACAGGGGGCTTGGAAACACCATATATTTT. The J gene is TRBJ1-3, the V gene TRBV4-1, with TRBD1 matching over 11 bases. The junction had 8 bases not matched to a gene; V was cut back by 4 bases and J by 3 bases. Germline-derived CDR1 and CDR2 are MGHRA and YSYEKL. The CDR3 runs to 17 residues.